Each of the 17 T cell receptor beta chains below was sequenced from the same sample in a study of OX40 agonist ivuxolimab in advanced cancers. Some clones are missing from TCRdb's copy, which holds only in-frame ones; the method was immunoSEQ multiplex PCR. This table has under 75,000 clones, 80% to 90% appearing once. This material consisted of CD4+ or CD8+ T cells sorted from blood, taken in a trial of the OX40 agonist ivuxolimab. The receptors originated from an adult with an advanced solid tumor such as melanoma, head and neck, liver or kidney cancer.

The chain couples TRBV5-8 to TRBJ2-5, with D tentatively TRBD2 (6 bases). This CDR3 spans 13 amino acids. V was cut by 4 bases and J by 0 bases, with 7 bases left in between. Looked up from germline, CDR1 is SGHTS and CDR2 is YDEGEE. The CDR3 DNA follows: TGTGCCAGCAGCCGGGAGCACCAAGAGACCCAGTACTTC. Translated, it gives CASSREHQETQYF.

This clone was detected once. The V call is TRBV6-5, the J call TRBJ2-6; no clear D. There are 14 residues in the CDR3. Germline V lookup: CDR1 MNHEY, CDR2 SVGAGI. V was shortened by 10 bases and J by 2 bases, with 12 bases between the two germline ends. This CDR3 reads CATSDTPGANVLTF. In nucleotides, the CDR3 is TGTGCCACATCAGATACACCTGGGGCCAACGTCCTGACTTTC.

V and J are TRBV2 and TRBJ1-2, with TRBD1 identical over 8 bases. J was trimmed by 4 bases and V by 6 bases; bases with no gene match: 10. Germline CDR1 is SNHLY and CDR2 is FYNNEI. The CDR3 has 15 amino acids. CDR3 coding DNA: TGTGCCAGCAGCGCCGGGACAGGCTACACCTATGGCTACACCTTC. Translated, it gives CASSAGTGYTYGYTF.

The chain carries TRBV4-1 and TRBJ1-1; 10 positions match TRBD1. The ends lost 5 bases at V and 7 bases at J; junction bases unmatched: 10. CDR1 MGHRA and CDR2 YSYEKL come from the germline V gene. The CDR3 contains 15 residues. The CDR3 DNA reads as TGCGCCAGCAGCAAACCGGGACAGGGGAAGGGTGAAGCTTTCTTT. Protein sequence: CASSKPGQGKGEAFF.

The chain is built from TRBV6-1 and TRBJ1-1, with 10 bases matching TRBD1. Germline V gene lookup returns CDR1 MNHNS and CDR2 SASEGT. The CDR3 is made up of 15 amino acids. V was pared by 6 bases and J by 2 bases, with 6 bases of the junction left unmatched. The CDR3, as DNA: TGTGCCAGCAGGACAGGGGGCGGAATTAACACTGAAGCTTTCTTT. It yields the protein CASRTGGGINTEAFF.

This clone showed up just once. Other DNA sequences in this specimen translate into the identical CDR3. This rearrangement joins TRBV9 to TRBJ2-2, with D maybe TRBD2 (6 bases). The CDR3 spans 15 residues. Germline CDR1 SGDLS, CDR2 YYNGEE. The germline V and J ends were trimmed by 0 bases and 0 bases, with 6 bases remaining between them. The CDR3 bases are TGTGCCAGCAGCGTAGGCGGGGCGAACACCGGGGAGCTGTTTTTT. Translation gives CASSVGGANTGELFF.

This clone was observed once. The V and J genes are TRBV7-2 and TRBJ1-5; D not certain. Germline V lookup: CDR1 SGHTA, CDR2 FQGNSA. V lost 4 bases, J lost 3 bases, and 13 bases lay in between. This CDR3 region has 15 residues. The CDR3 DNA sequence: TGTGCCAGCAGCTCCCTTGGGAACAACAATCAGCCCCAGCATTTT. Residues: CASSSLGNNNQPQHF.

Of note for this clone: Germline and junction disagree at one end, which may indicate a read error. The rearrangement uses TRBV6-5 and TRBJ1-2; 7 bases fit TRBD1. This CDR3 contains 13 residues. CDR1 is MNHEY and CDR2 is SVGAGI in the germline V gene. This chain's CDR3 is CASSNRDRGNRAF. CDR3 bases: TGTGCCAGCAGTAACCGGGACAGAGGAAATCGGGCCTTC.

This clone has only one observation. The chain uses TRBV7-8 and TRBJ2-1; D is possibly TRBD1 or TRBD2 (5 bases each). There are 14 residues in the CDR3. V was pared by 5 bases and J by 7 bases, with 15 bases between. Germline V CDR1 and CDR2: SGHVS, FQNEAQ. CDR3 in DNA: TGTGCCAGCAGCCCTCGAACGGGGCCGAATGAGCAGTTCTTC. Its protein is CASSPRTGPNEQFF.

The gene calls are TRBV5-1 and TRBJ2-3; the D is unclear. Germline CDR1 is SGHRS and CDR2 is YFSETQ. The CDR3 loop spans 15 amino acids. Trimming pared 0 bases from V and 2 bases from J, leaving 10 bases between. CDR3 in DNA: TGCGCCAGCAGCTTGGCGGCCGGACCCACAGATACGCAGTATTTT. The encoded protein is CASSLAAGPTDTQYF.

Written as DNA, the CDR3 is TGTGCCAGCAGTTTAGGACAGAACACCGGGGAGCTGTTTTTT. This gives the protein CASSLGQNTGELFF. The chain couples TRBV28 to TRBJ2-2; the D gene is possibly TRBD1 (5 bases). The germline CDR1 and CDR2 sequences are MDHEN and SYDVKM. The CDR3 has 14 amino acids. V was cut by 2 bases and J by 1 base, with 5 bases left in between. Supplemented by reference TRBV28 and TRBJ2-2, the full variable domain reads DVKVTQSSRYLVKRTGEKVFLECVQDMDHENMFWYRQDPGLGLRLIYFSYDVKMKEKGDIPEGYSVSREKKERFSLILESASTNQTSMYLCASSLGQNTGELFFGEGSRLTVL.

Only a few counts were recorded for this clone. This chain uses TRBV5-5 with TRBJ2-5; D perhaps matches TRBD1 (6 bases). Germline V CDR1 and CDR2: SGHKS, YYEKEE (reference sequence). CDR3 size: 15 residues. Trimming took off 0 bases at V and 5 bases at J, with 14 bases between the two ends. The DNA of the CDR3 is TGTGCCAGCAGCTTGGTTAGGGGGTACTGGGAGACCCAGTACTTC. It specifies CASSLVRGYWETQYF.

The chain recombines TRBV2 with TRBJ1-5; maybe TRBD1 (6 bases). The CDR3 length is 14 residues. V was cut by 7 bases and J by 6 bases, with 16 bases left in between. Germline loops: CDR1 SNHLY, CDR2 FYNNEI. The chain's CDR3 is CASKWGKGGQPQHF. The CDR3 DNA sequence: TGTGCCAGCAAGTGGGGGAAGGGGGGTCAGCCCCAGCATTTT. The complete variable domain, with remaining parts taken from reference TRBV2 and TRBJ1-5, reads EPEVTQTPSHQVTQMGQEVILRCVPISNHLYFYWYRQILGQKVEFLVSFYNNEISEKSEIFDDQFSVERPDGSNFTLKIRSTKLEDSAMYFCASKWGKGGQPQHFGDGTRLSIL.

The chain is built from TRBV19 and TRBJ1-1; D possibly corresponds to TRBD1 (5 bases). The germline gives CDR1 LNHDA, CDR2 SQIVND (reference sequence). V was shortened by 4 bases and J by 4 bases, with 16 bases between the two germline ends. CDR3 length equals 15 residues. The CDR3 reads CASSKAGAGGTEAFF. DNA of the CDR3: TGTGCCAGTAGTAAGGCGGGCGCGGGGGGCACTGAAGCTTTCTTT.

The chain couples TRBV5-1 to TRBJ2-6; D is unclear. The CDR3 runs to 17 residues. The germline gives CDR1 SGHRS, CDR2 YFSETQ. V was cut by 4 bases and J by 0 bases, with 14 bases left in between. CDR3 region: CASSARAKYSGANVLTF. CDR3 in DNA: TGCGCCAGCAGCGCCCGGGCTAAATACTCTGGGGCCAACGTCCTGACTTTC. Full variable domain (missing parts from reference TRBV5-1 and TRBJ2-6): KAGVTQTPRYLIKTRGQQVTLSCSPISGHRSVSWYQQTPGQGLQFLFEYFSETQRNKGNFPGRFSGRQFSNSRSEMNVSTLELGDSALYLCASSARAKYSGANVLTFGAGSRLTVL.

The chain uses TRBV29-1 and TRBJ1-3; the D gene is possibly TRBD1 (6 bases). V shed 4 bases and J shed 1 base, with 8 bases lying between them. The CDR3 is 13 residues long. Germline V gives CDR1 SQVTM, CDR2 ANQGSEA. CDR3 DNA: TGCAGCGTTGGGGGGACATCTGGAAACACCATATATTTT. This gives the protein CSVGGTSGNTIYF.

Only one count was recorded for this clone. This sequence joins TRBV18 and TRBJ1-2; D is perhaps TRBD1 (6 bases). Germline V lookup: CDR1 KGHSH, CDR2 LQKENI. V shed 3 bases and J shed 7 bases, with 12 bases lying between them. The CDR3 has 13 amino acids. The CDR3 is CASSPGGDTGYTF. The CDR3 region has the DNA TGTGCCAGCTCACCTGGGGGGGACACTGGCTACACCTTC.